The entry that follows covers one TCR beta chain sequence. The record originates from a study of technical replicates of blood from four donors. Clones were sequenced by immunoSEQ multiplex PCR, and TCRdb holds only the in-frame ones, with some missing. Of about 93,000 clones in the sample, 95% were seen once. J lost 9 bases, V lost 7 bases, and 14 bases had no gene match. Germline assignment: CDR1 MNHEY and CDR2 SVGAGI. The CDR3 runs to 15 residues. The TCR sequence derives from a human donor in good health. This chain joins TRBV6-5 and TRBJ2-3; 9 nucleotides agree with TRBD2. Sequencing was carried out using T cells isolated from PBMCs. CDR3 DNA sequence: TGTGCCAGCACCGACCGGGCGGGAGGGCCAAACACGCAGTATTTT. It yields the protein CASTDRAGGPNTQYF.